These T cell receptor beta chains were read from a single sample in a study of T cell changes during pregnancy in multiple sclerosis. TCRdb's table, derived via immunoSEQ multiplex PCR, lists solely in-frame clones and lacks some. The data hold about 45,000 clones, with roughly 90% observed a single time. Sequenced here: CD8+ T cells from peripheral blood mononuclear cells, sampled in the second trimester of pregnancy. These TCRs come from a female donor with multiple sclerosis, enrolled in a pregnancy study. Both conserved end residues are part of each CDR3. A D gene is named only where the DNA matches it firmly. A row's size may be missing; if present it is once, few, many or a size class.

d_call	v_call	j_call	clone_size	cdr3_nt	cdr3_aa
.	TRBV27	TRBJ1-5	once	TGTGCCAGCAGTTTGTCGCCAGGGCAGGAACAGCCCCAGCATTTT	CASSLSPGQEQPQHF
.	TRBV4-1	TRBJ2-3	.	TGCGCCAGCAGCCAAGATGGCGGGGCCGGGACAGATACGCAGTATTTT	CASSQDGGAGTDTQYF
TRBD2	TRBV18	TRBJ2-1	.	TGTGCCAGCTCATCTAGCGGGGACTCCTACAATGAGCAGTTCTTC	CASSSSGDSYNEQFF
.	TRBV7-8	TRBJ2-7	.	TGTGCCACCTTAGGGGTAGGATCGACAGATCACGAGATTTACGAGCAGTACTTC	CATLGVGSTDHEIYEQYF
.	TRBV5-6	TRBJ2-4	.	TGTGCCAGCAGCTTGGGTGGCGGGGAAGGAAACATTCAGTACTTC	CASSLGGGEGNIQYF
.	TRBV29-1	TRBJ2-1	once	TGCAGCGCCCCCAAAAACAATGAGCAGTTCTTC	CSAPKNNEQFF
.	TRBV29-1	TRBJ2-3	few	TGCAGCGTTATCCAGGGACAAACAGATACGCAGTATTTT	CSVIQGQTDTQYF
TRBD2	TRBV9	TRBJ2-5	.	TGTGCCAGCGCAGCGGGGGGGAAAGAGACCCAGTACTTC	CASAAGGKETQYF
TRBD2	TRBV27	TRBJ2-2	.	TGTGCCAGCCGGACTAGCGCGTCCACCGGGGAGCTGTTTTTT	CASRTSASTGELFF
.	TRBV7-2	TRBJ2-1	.	TGTGCCAGCAGCTTCAGCGGGTACTACAATGAGCAGTTCTTC	CASSFSGYYNEQFF
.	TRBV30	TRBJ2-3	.	TGTGCCTGGAGTGTCCGGCGGGGCCCAGGCACAGATACGCAGTATTTT	CAWSVRRGPGTDTQYF
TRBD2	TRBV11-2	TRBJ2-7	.	TGTGCCAGCAGCTTAGGGGCGGGTAGCGGGGGCCCCTACGAGCAGTACTTC	CASSLGAGSGGPYEQYF
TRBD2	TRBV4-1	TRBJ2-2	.	TGCGCCAGCACCGGGACGGGGGGGTCCGGGGAGCTGTTTTTT	CASTGTGGSGELFF
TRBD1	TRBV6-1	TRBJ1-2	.	TGTGCCAGCAGTGCGACCGGGACAGGGTTCTATGGCTACACCTTC	CASSATGTGFYGYTF
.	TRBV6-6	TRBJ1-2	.	TGTGCCAGCAGTTACTCAACAGGGCAGTGGGGCTACACCTTC	CASSYSTGQWGYTF
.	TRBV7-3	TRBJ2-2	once	TGTGCCAGCAGCTTAGGGGCGGGGGAGCTGTTTTTT	CASSLGAGELFF
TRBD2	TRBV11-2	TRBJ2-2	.	TGTGCCAGCAGCTCATCCTATAGCGGGGTTACCGGGGAGCTGTTTTTT	CASSSSYSGVTGELFF
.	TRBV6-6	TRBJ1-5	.	TGTGCCAGCAGTTACGTCCGTGAGAGCAATCAGCCCCAGCATTTT	CASSYVRESNQPQHF
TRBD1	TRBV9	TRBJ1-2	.	TGTGCCAGCAGAGATGACAGGGGAAGTGGCTACACCTTC	CASRDDRGSGYTF
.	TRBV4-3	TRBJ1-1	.	TGCGCCAGCAGCCAACCCGGTACGAACACTGAAGCTTTCTTT	CASSQPGTNTEAFF
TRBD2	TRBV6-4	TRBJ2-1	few	TGTGCCAGCAGTGGGCGGGAGGGCAATGAGCAGTTCTTC	CASSGREGNEQFF
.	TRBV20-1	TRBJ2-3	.	TGCAGTGCTAGTCACACAGATACGCAGTATTTT	CSASHTDTQYF
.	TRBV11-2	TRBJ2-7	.	TGTGCCAGCAGCCCCGGGGACTTGAGGACCTACGAGCAGTACTTC	CASSPGDLRTYEQYF
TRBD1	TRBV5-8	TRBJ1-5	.	TGTGCCAGCAGTCCCGTCAGGGGGGATCAGCCCCAGCATTTT	CASSPVRGDQPQHF
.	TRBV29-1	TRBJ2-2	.	TGCAGCGTTCGGATTGCAGGGGACACCGGGGAGCTGTTTTTT	CSVRIAGDTGELFF
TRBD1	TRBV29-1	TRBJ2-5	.	TGCAGCGTCCACAGACAGGGGAGAGAGACCCAGTACTTC	CSVHRQGRETQYF
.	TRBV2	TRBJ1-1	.	TGTGCCAGCAGTGAAGCGCTTCTTGGGGGCACCACTGAAGCTTTCTTT	CASSEALLGGTTEAFF
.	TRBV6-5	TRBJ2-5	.	TGTGCCAGCAGTTCGGGACTTCGAGAGACCCAGTACTTC	CASSSGLRETQYF
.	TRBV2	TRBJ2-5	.	TGTGCCAGCAGACCCCCGGTCAAAGAGACCCAGTACTTC	CASRPPVKETQYF
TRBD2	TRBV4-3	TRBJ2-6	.	TGCGCCAGCAGCCAGCGCGGGGGCTCTGGGGCCAACGTCCTGACTTTC	CASSQRGGSGANVLTF
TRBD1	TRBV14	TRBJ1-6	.	TGTGCCAGCAGCCAAGACAGGGGGAGCAATTCACCCCTCCACTTT	CASSQDRGSNSPLHF
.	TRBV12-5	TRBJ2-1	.	TGTGCTAGTGGTTTAACCCCGTCCGACTCATACAATGAGCAGTTCTTC	CASGLTPSDSYNEQFF
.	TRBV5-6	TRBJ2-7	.	TGTGCCAGCAGCGCTACTGGCGAGCAGTACTTC	CASSATGEQYF
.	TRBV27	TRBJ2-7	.	TGTGCCAGCAGTGGCCAACCCGTTTCGCGGGGCTTCTCCTACGAGCAGTACTTC	CASSGQPVSRGFSYEQYF